The entry below describes one TCR beta chain. Antigen specificity is unknown. The data are from a study of T cells after yellow fever vaccination. Deletions cut 0 bases from V and 2 bases from J, with 17 bases between. Germline CDR1 reads SGDLS; CDR2 reads YYNGEE. The CDR3 has 17 residues. Template switching with 5'RACE generated the TCR cDNA and added a universal primer site and UMIs. Each CDR3 protein gets one entry after TCRdb re-called the 5' RACE reads with MiXCR. The sample contains 120,000 to 150,000 distinct CDR3 sequences, roughly 8% of which appear only once. Study outcomes and limitations: Contamination by abundant bulk-population clonotypes could be present in FACS-sorted repertoires. The secondary response peaked faster, at day 5 versus 15, but was weaker. Primary-vaccination clones mostly resurfaced post-booster (less than 98% CD4, roughly 87% CD8).

This TCR was sampled from a man aged 25-45 years who received the YFV17D yellow fever vaccine. The specimen was CD4+ T cells sorted from PBMCs, collected 5 days after the yellow fever booster vaccination. V and J are TRBV9 and TRBJ1-2, with D tentatively TRBD1 (5 bases). CDR3 in amino acids: CASSVGVGTGVNYGYTF. The CDR3 DNA reads as TGTGCCAGCAGCGTAGGAGTGGGTACAGGAGTAAACTATGGCTACACCTTC.